Listed below are T cell receptor beta chains from one sample, sequenced in a study of cytomegalovirus exposure and HLA in healthy donors. TCRdb keeps only in-frame clones here, not all; method: immunoSEQ multiplex PCR. The top ten hold 4.8% of the sample, which has about 150,000 clones, approximately 80% seen once. The sample comprised PBMCs. All receptors come from a man between 18 and 35 years old in good health and CMV-seronegative. Both conserved end residues are part of each CDR3. Fields, in order: clone size, J gene, V gene, D gene, CDR3 protein, CDR3 DNA. D genes are given only for firm matches. The size entry is marked missing in some rows and otherwise reads once, few, many or a size class.

clone size: once
J gene: TRBJ2-2
V gene: TRBV9
D gene: -
CDR3 protein: CASSVISGELFF
CDR3 DNA: TGTGCCAGCAGCGTAATATCCGGGGAGCTGTTTTTT

clone size: few
J gene: TRBJ1-4
V gene: TRBV19
D gene: TRBD1
CDR3 protein: CASSRQGQGPNEKLFF
CDR3 DNA: TGTGCCAGTAGTCGCCAGGGACAGGGACCTAATGAAAAACTGTTTTTT

clone size: -
J gene: TRBJ1-5
V gene: TRBV9
D gene: -
CDR3 protein: CASSAGGSHQPQHF
CDR3 DNA: TGTGCCAGCAGCGCCGGGGGGAGCCATCAGCCCCAGCATTTT

clone size: -
J gene: TRBJ2-4
V gene: TRBV7-8
D gene: TRBD2
CDR3 protein: CASSSPGLAGNIQYF
CDR3 DNA: TGTGCCAGCAGCTCACCGGGACTAGCGGGAAACATTCAGTACTTC

clone size: -
J gene: TRBJ1-5
V gene: TRBV27
D gene: -
CDR3 protein: CASSPGRSGRRPQHF
CDR3 DNA: TGTGCCAGCAGTCCGGGTAGATCAGGGAGGAGGCCCCAGCATTTT

clone size: -
J gene: TRBJ2-1
V gene: TRBV7-9
D gene: -
CDR3 protein: CASSFRDNEQFF
CDR3 DNA: TGTGCCAGCAGCTTTCGAGACAATGAGCAGTTCTTC

clone size: -
J gene: TRBJ2-1
V gene: TRBV19
D gene: TRBD1
CDR3 protein: CASSLTGGFNNEQFF
CDR3 DNA: TGTGCCAGCTCTCTTACAGGGGGGTTTAACAATGAGCAGTTCTTC

clone size: -
J gene: TRBJ2-2
V gene: TRBV12-5
D gene: TRBD1
CDR3 protein: CASGAGTGVPGELFF
CDR3 DNA: TGTGCTAGTGGTGCCGGGACAGGGGTACCCGGGGAGCTGTTTTTT

clone size: -
J gene: TRBJ1-5
V gene: TRBV7-9
D gene: TRBD1
CDR3 protein: CASSWIPGTGYSNQPQHF
CDR3 DNA: TGTGCCAGCAGCTGGATCCCCGGGACAGGTTATAGCAATCAGCCCCAGCATTTT

clone size: -
J gene: TRBJ2-1
V gene: TRBV6-1
D gene: TRBD1
CDR3 protein: CATESGGQTYNEQFF
CDR3 DNA: TGTGCCACCGAAAGTGGGGGACAGACCTACAATGAGCAGTTCTTC

clone size: -
J gene: TRBJ2-7
V gene: TRBV7-8
D gene: -
CDR3 protein: CASSLGGGSSYEQYF
CDR3 DNA: TGTGCCAGCAGCTTAGGAGGGGGTTCATCCTACGAGCAGTACTTC

clone size: few
J gene: TRBJ2-2
V gene: TRBV5-8
D gene: TRBD1
CDR3 protein: CARGTANTGELFF
CDR3 DNA: TGTGCCAGGGGGACAGCGAACACCGGGGAGCTGTTTTTT

clone size: -
J gene: TRBJ2-7
V gene: TRBV7-8
D gene: -
CDR3 protein: CASSLDLGGEQYF
CDR3 DNA: TGTGCCAGCAGCTTAGATCTAGGAGGCGAGCAGTACTTC

clone size: -
J gene: TRBJ2-5
V gene: TRBV7-8
D gene: TRBD2
CDR3 protein: CASSSSGVGTQYF
CDR3 DNA: TGTGCCAGCAGCTCTAGCGGGGTCGGGACCCAGTACTTC

clone size: once
J gene: TRBJ2-1
V gene: TRBV5-4
D gene: -
CDR3 protein: CASSGGGRYNEQFF
CDR3 DNA: TGTGCCAGCAGCGGTGGCGGCAGATACAATGAGCAGTTCTTC

clone size: -
J gene: TRBJ1-6
V gene: TRBV27
D gene: -
CDR3 protein: CASSLRGLNSPLHF
CDR3 DNA: TGTGCCAGCAGTTTAAGGGGTCTAAATTCACCCCTCCACTTT

clone size: -
J gene: TRBJ2-7
V gene: TRBV18
D gene: TRBD1
CDR3 protein: CASSSTGHEQYF
CDR3 DNA: TGTGCCAGCTCGTCGACAGGGCACGAGCAGTACTTC

clone size: -
J gene: TRBJ2-7
V gene: TRBV19
D gene: TRBD2
CDR3 protein: CASSISSGGPYEQYF
CDR3 DNA: TGTGCCAGTAGTATATCTAGCGGGGGACCCTACGAGCAGTACTTC

clone size: -
J gene: TRBJ1-3
V gene: TRBV2
D gene: -
CDR3 protein: CASSYTEFFQGSGNTIYF
CDR3 DNA: TGTGCCAGCAGTTACACTGAATTCTTTCAGGGTTCTGGAAACACCATATATTTT

clone size: -
J gene: TRBJ1-5
V gene: TRBV27
D gene: -
CDR3 protein: CASSLMGGQPQHF
CDR3 DNA: TGTGCCAGCAGTTTGATGGGGGGTCAGCCCCAGCATTTT

clone size: few
J gene: TRBJ1-4
V gene: TRBV10-3
D gene: -
CDR3 protein: CAISESHGGGTTANEKLFF
CDR3 DNA: TGTGCCATCAGTGAGTCCCACGGGGGAGGGACAACTGCTAATGAAAAACTGTTTTTT

clone size: -
J gene: TRBJ2-5
V gene: TRBV11-2
D gene: TRBD1
CDR3 protein: CASSFLGTEETQYF
CDR3 DNA: TGTGCCAGCAGCTTTCTAGGGACAGAAGAGACCCAGTACTTC

clone size: once
J gene: TRBJ2-2
V gene: TRBV29-1
D gene: TRBD2
CDR3 protein: CSVVSSGRGGELFF
CDR3 DNA: TGCAGCGTTGTTTCTAGCGGGAGGGGCGGGGAGCTGTTTTTT

clone size: -
J gene: TRBJ2-3
V gene: TRBV7-3
D gene: TRBD2
CDR3 protein: CASSLGGGRARDTQYF
CDR3 DNA: TGTGCCAGCAGCCTGGGTGGCGGGAGGGCGAGGGATACGCAGTATTTT

clone size: -
J gene: TRBJ2-7
V gene: TRBV28
D gene: TRBD1
CDR3 protein: CASNKEGAYEQYF
CDR3 DNA: TGTGCCAGCAACAAAGAGGGGGCTTACGAGCAGTACTTC

clone size: -
J gene: TRBJ2-7
V gene: TRBV7-2
D gene: TRBD1
CDR3 protein: CASSERTGNYEQYF
CDR3 DNA: TGTGCCAGCAGCGAGAGGACAGGGAACTACGAGCAGTACTTC

clone size: -
J gene: TRBJ2-7
V gene: TRBV29-1
D gene: -
CDR3 protein: CSAGTSFYEQYF
CDR3 DNA: TGCAGCGCGGGTACTAGTTTCTACGAGCAGTACTTC

clone size: -
J gene: TRBJ2-7
V gene: TRBV7-9
D gene: -
CDR3 protein: CASSLGSYEQYF
CDR3 DNA: TGTGCCAGCAGCTTAGGCAGCTACGAGCAGTACTTC

clone size: -
J gene: TRBJ1-5
V gene: TRBV7-2
D gene: -
CDR3 protein: CASSFSHSNQPQHF
CDR3 DNA: TGTGCCAGCAGCTTCAGTCATAGCAATCAGCCCCAGCATTTT

clone size: -
J gene: TRBJ1-2
V gene: TRBV6-5
D gene: -
CDR3 protein: CASSYWENYGYTF
CDR3 DNA: TGTGCCAGCAGTTACTGGGAGAACTATGGCTACACCTTC

clone size: -
J gene: TRBJ1-6
V gene: TRBV28
D gene: -
CDR3 protein: CASSFQGPRYNSPLHF
CDR3 DNA: TGTGCCAGCAGTTTCCAGGGTCCGCGCTATAATTCACCCCTCCACTTT

clone size: -
J gene: TRBJ2-7
V gene: TRBV11-2
D gene: TRBD1
CDR3 protein: CASSLKGDRGSSYEQYF
CDR3 DNA: TGTGCCAGCAGCTTGAAGGGAGACAGGGGTTCCTCCTACGAGCAGTACTTC

clone size: -
J gene: TRBJ1-1
V gene: TRBV18
D gene: -
CDR3 protein: CASSRTGEAFF
CDR3 DNA: TGTGCCAGCTCACGAACAGGGGAAGCTTTCTTT

clone size: once
J gene: TRBJ2-1
V gene: TRBV25-1
D gene: -
CDR3 protein: CASSYQGEQFF
CDR3 DNA: TGTGCCAGCAGTTACCAGGGAGAGCAGTTCTTC

clone size: -
J gene: TRBJ2-7
V gene: TRBV13
D gene: -
CDR3 protein: CASSYGQYEQYF
CDR3 DNA: TGTGCCAGCAGCTATGGACAGTACGAGCAGTACTTC

clone size: -
J gene: TRBJ1-1
V gene: TRBV5-1
D gene: TRBD1
CDR3 protein: CASSPGTANTEAFF
CDR3 DNA: TGCGCCAGCAGCCCGGGGACAGCTAACACTGAAGCTTTCTTT

clone size: -
J gene: TRBJ1-2
V gene: TRBV9
D gene: TRBD1
CDR3 protein: CASSPTGGPNYGYTF
CDR3 DNA: TGTGCCAGCAGCCCCACAGGGGGCCCTAACTATGGCTACACCTTC

clone size: -
J gene: TRBJ2-7
V gene: TRBV5-6
D gene: -
CDR3 protein: CASSLTGSYEQYF
CDR3 DNA: TGTGCCAGCAGCTTGACAGGGTCCTACGAGCAGTACTTC

clone size: once
J gene: TRBJ2-5
V gene: TRBV2
D gene: TRBD2
CDR3 protein: CASSEDEAGGRAETQYF
CDR3 DNA: TGTGCCAGCAGTGAAGATGAGGCGGGGGGGCGGGCAGAGACCCAGTACTTC

clone size: once
J gene: TRBJ2-6
V gene: TRBV5-1
D gene: -
CDR3 protein: CASSLGPGGANVLTF
CDR3 DNA: TGCGCCAGCAGCTTGGGGCCCGGGGGGGCCAACGTCCTGACTTTC

clone size: -
J gene: TRBJ2-3
V gene: TRBV19
D gene: -
CDR3 protein: CASSYYSGVADTQYF
CDR3 DNA: TGTGCCAGTAGTTACTATTCAGGGGTGGCAGATACGCAGTATTTT

clone size: -
J gene: TRBJ2-7
V gene: TRBV2
D gene: -
CDR3 protein: CASSANRAAGPYEQYF
CDR3 DNA: TGTGCCAGCAGTGCCAACCGAGCCGCGGGACCCTACGAGCAGTACTTC

clone size: -
J gene: TRBJ2-7
V gene: TRBV28
D gene: -
CDR3 protein: CASTQARGFSYEQYF
CDR3 DNA: TGTGCCAGCACCCAAGCTAGGGGGTTCTCCTACGAGCAGTACTTC

clone size: -
J gene: TRBJ1-1
V gene: TRBV6-6
D gene: -
CDR3 protein: CASSYSNRLLNTEAFF
CDR3 DNA: TGTGCCAGCAGTTACTCGAACAGACTATTGAACACTGAAGCTTTCTTT

clone size: -
J gene: TRBJ1-1
V gene: TRBV10-1
D gene: -
CDR3 protein: CASSESGQIEAFF
CDR3 DNA: TGCGCCAGCAGTGAGTCGGGGCAAATTGAAGCTTTCTTT

clone size: few
J gene: TRBJ2-1
V gene: TRBV27
D gene: TRBD2
CDR3 protein: CASTLSGSSYNEQFF
CDR3 DNA: TGTGCCAGCACCCTTAGCGGGAGCTCCTACAATGAGCAGTTCTTC

clone size: -
J gene: TRBJ2-5
V gene: TRBV28
D gene: TRBD2
CDR3 protein: CASSDIKTSGRLEETQYF
CDR3 DNA: TGTGCCAGCAGTGACATAAAGACTAGCGGGAGGTTGGAAGAGACCCAGTACTTC

clone size: once
J gene: TRBJ1-5
V gene: TRBV6-1
D gene: -
CDR3 protein: CASRGGPNQPQHF
CDR3 DNA: TGTGCCAGCAGAGGAGGGCCGAATCAGCCCCAGCATTTT

clone size: -
J gene: TRBJ2-3
V gene: TRBV19
D gene: -
CDR3 protein: CASSISTSTDTQYF
CDR3 DNA: TGTGCCAGTAGTATTTCCACAAGCACAGATACGCAGTATTTT

clone size: -
J gene: TRBJ2-7
V gene: TRBV6-1
D gene: TRBD1
CDR3 protein: CASSAGTEYYEQYF
CDR3 DNA: TGTGCCAGCAGTGCGGGGACAGAATACTACGAGCAGTACTTC

clone size: -
J gene: TRBJ1-2
V gene: TRBV14
D gene: -
CDR3 protein: CASSQELLANPYGYTF
CDR3 DNA: TGTGCCAGCAGCCAAGAACTGCTTGCGAACCCCTATGGCTACACCTTC

clone size: -
J gene: TRBJ1-1
V gene: TRBV7-9
D gene: TRBD1
CDR3 protein: CSSSFRTGWTEAFF
CDR3 DNA: TGTTCCAGCAGCTTCCGGACAGGGTGGACTGAAGCTTTCTTT

clone size: -
J gene: TRBJ2-5
V gene: TRBV7-6
D gene: TRBD2
CDR3 protein: CASSPFGTSGKETQYF
CDR3 DNA: TGTGCCAGCAGCCCGTTCGGGACTAGCGGGAAAGAGACCCAGTACTTC

clone size: -
J gene: TRBJ2-7
V gene: TRBV27
D gene: -
CDR3 protein: CASSDLMRSDEQYF
CDR3 DNA: TGTGCCAGCTCAGATTTAATGAGGTCGGACGAGCAGTACTTC

clone size: -
J gene: TRBJ2-1
V gene: TRBV5-1
D gene: TRBD2
CDR3 protein: CASSLWSGGYNEQFF
CDR3 DNA: TGCGCCAGCAGCTTGTGGTCGGGGGGGTACAATGAGCAGTTCTTC